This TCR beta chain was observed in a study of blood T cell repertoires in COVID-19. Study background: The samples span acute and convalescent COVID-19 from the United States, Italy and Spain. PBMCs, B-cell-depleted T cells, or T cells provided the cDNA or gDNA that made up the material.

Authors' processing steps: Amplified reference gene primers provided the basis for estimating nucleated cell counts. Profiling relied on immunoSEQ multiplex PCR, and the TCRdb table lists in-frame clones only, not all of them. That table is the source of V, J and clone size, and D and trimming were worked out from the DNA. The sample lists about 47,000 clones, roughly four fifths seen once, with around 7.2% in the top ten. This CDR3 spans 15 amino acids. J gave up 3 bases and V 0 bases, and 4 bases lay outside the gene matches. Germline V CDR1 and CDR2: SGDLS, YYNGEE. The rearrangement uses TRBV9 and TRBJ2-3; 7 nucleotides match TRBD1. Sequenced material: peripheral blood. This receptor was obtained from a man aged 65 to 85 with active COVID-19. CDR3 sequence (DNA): TGTGCCAGCAGCGTAGGACAGGGCGGTACAGATACGCAGTATTTT. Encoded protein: CASSVGQGGTDTQYF.